This T cell receptor (beta chain) originates from a study of tumor-infiltrating lymphocytes in oesophageal squamous cell carcinoma. The CDR3 covers 13 residues. Trimming pared 5 bases from V and 4 bases from J, leaving 8 bases between. Germline V gives CDR1 SGHTA, CDR2 FQGTGA. In TCRdb, the PCR reads were re-called with MiXCR into one record per CDR3 protein. The sample yields roughly 20,000 distinct CDR3 sequences, 42% seen once. The sequenced sample was normal esophageal tissue next to the tumor. The origin of this receptor is a female donor with esophageal squamous cell carcinoma. The chain is built from TRBV7-3 and TRBJ1-4, with D hard to call. Here the CDR3 reads CASSPRGNEKLFF. The CDR3 nucleotides are TGTGCCAGCAGCCCACGGGGTAATGAAAAACTGTTTTTT.